One sample yielded the 10 T cell receptor beta chains listed below, sequenced in a study of blood T cells in healthy people across ages. Then a second PCR, running roughly 7 to 11 cycles, was carried out with a sample-barcoded 5' primer and a J-beta primer mix. TCRdb itself ran the 5' RACE reads through MiXCR, one entry per CDR3 protein. This table holds over 950,000 distinct CDR3 sequences, roughly half found once. The material sequenced was blood. The origin of the receptors is a woman aged 55-70 years in good health.

This clonotype was found a few times. The chain joins TRBV4-3 to TRBJ2-3; 14 bases are a match to TRBD2. Germline V gene lookup returns CDR1 LGHNA and CDR2 YSLEER. V shed 3 bases, J shed 4 bases, and the junction held 6 bases outside the gene matches. This CDR3 has 17 residues. CDR3 nucleotide sequence: TGCGCCAGCAGCCATGGGACTAGCGGGAGTGAGCCAGATACGCAGTATTTT. Amino acid sequence: CASSHGTSGSEPDTQYF.

This clonotype was counted between two and nine times. V gene TRBV28 combines with J gene TRBJ2-7; TRBD2 matches at 7 bases. Trimming at V came to 6 bases and at J to 0 bases, leaving 5 bases not matched to a gene. Looked up from germline, CDR1 is MDHEN and CDR2 is SYDVKM. The CDR3 is made up of 14 amino acids. The CDR3 DNA follows: TGTGCCAGCAGGAGTCGGGACTACTCCTACGAGCAGTACTTC. Its translation: CASRSRDYSYEQYF.

This clonotype was detected a few times. Here the CDR3 reads CASRRSDHSYNEQFF. The DNA for the CDR3 is TGTGCCAGCAGGCGCAGCGACCACTCCTACAATGAGCAGTTCTTC. The V and J genes are TRBV7-2 and TRBJ2-1; D remains ambiguous. Per the germline V gene, CDR1 is SGHTA and CDR2 is FQGNSA. The CDR3 length is 15 residues. V dropped 6 bases and J dropped 0 bases, with 12 bases sitting between them.

The CDR3 region is CASSQASGTGEYGYTF. The DNA of the CDR3 is TGCGCCAGCAGCCAAGCGAGCGGGACAGGGGAATATGGCTACACCTTC. The gene calls are TRBV4-1 and TRBJ1-2; TRBD1 matches at 10 bases. The V segment lost 1 base and the J segment 5 bases; nucleotides outside the gene matches: 7. Germline V gene sequence: CDR1 MGHRA, CDR2 YSYEKL. CDR3 length: 16 amino acids.

This rearrangement joins TRBV10-3 to TRBJ1-2; no clear D. The CDR3 has 11 residues. V shed 4 bases and J shed 7 bases, with 7 bases lying between them. Germline assignment: CDR1 ENHRY and CDR2 SYGVKD. CDR3 DNA sequence: TGTGCCATCAGTGGTATGAGTGGCTACACCTTC. This translates into CAISGMSGYTF.

Turning to this clonotype: Sequence at one end of the junction differs from germline and may be a read error. The chain links TRBV2 to TRBJ2-3, with unresolved D. This CDR3 comprises 15 residues. Germline V gene lookup returns CDR1 SNHLY and CDR2 FYNNEI. In nucleotides, the CDR3 is TGTGCCAGCAGCTCCCCACTAATTTCCACACATACGCAGTATTTT. Translation gives CASSSPLISTHTQYF.

This chain links TRBV6-2 or TRBV6-3 with TRBJ2-1; 11 bases match TRBD2. The CDR3 loop spans 17 amino acids. J was trimmed by 8 bases and V by 4 bases; bases with no gene match: 13. Per the germline V gene, CDR1 is MNHEY and CDR2 is SVGEGT. The CDR3 protein is CASSSPTLAGGSDEQFF. The CDR3 region has the DNA TGTGCCAGCAGTTCCCCGACTCTAGCGGGAGGTTCTGATGAGCAGTTCTTC.

CDR3 DNA sequence: TGTGCCAGCAGCTCAGGAGTCCTGGGGGACATTCAGTACTTC. Its translation is CASSSGVLGDIQYF. This sequence joins TRBV4-2 and TRBJ2-4, with D perhaps being TRBD1 or TRBD2 (5 bases each). The V end lost 5 bases, the J end lost 8 bases, and 16 bases lay between the germline ends. CDR3 length equals 14 residues. CDR1 and CDR2 from the germline V gene are LGHNA and YNFKEQ.

The rearrangement joins TRBV10-3 to TRBJ1-1, with D perhaps matching TRBD1 (6 bases). CDR3 length equals 16 residues. Germline V gene data show CDR1 as ENHRY and CDR2 as SYGVKD. V lost 2 bases and J 3 bases, leaving 16 bases between the germline ends. The CDR3 region has the DNA TGTGCCATCAGTGAGCCCAGGGGAGGAAAGTACACTGAAGCTTTCTTT. As protein: CAISEPRGGKYTEAFF.

This clonotype was observed a handful of times. V gene TRBV3-1 combines with J gene TRBJ2-7, with D tentatively TRBD2 (5 bases). The V end lost 0 bases, the J end lost 2 bases, and 8 bases lay between the germline ends. This CDR3 is 14 amino acids long. CDR1 is LGHDT and CDR2 is YNNKEL in the germline V gene (reference sequence). This chain's CDR3 is CASSQDRLPYEQYF. The CDR3, as DNA: TGTGCCAGCAGCCAAGATCGACTACCCTACGAGCAGTACTTC.